This T cell receptor (beta chain) was identified during a study of CD8 T cells in Susac syndrome. The overall study: Patients with Susac syndrome who were sequenced included about 6 with active disease and eight in remission. Patients with Susac syndrome were therapy-naive, on corticosteroids, or on intravenous immunoglobulin alone at the time that blood was drawn.

Reverse transcription of roughly 0.5 to 1 ug RNA was carried out with random hexamers. TCRdb passed the immunoSEQ multiplex PCR reads through MiXCR, listing each CDR3 protein once. The sample has some 150,000 distinct CDR3 sequences; approximately 95% are singletons. Findings of the study overall: None of the CD4+ T cell repertoires in Susac syndrome showed clonal expansion.

High-throughput TCR beta sequencing covered peripheral CD8+ and CD4+ T cells. Trimming pared 4 bases from V and 0 bases from J, leaving 9 bases between. The CDR3 is made up of 13 amino acids. CDR1 is SQVTM, CDR2 ANQGSEA, per germline. A remark on this clonotype: Its antigen is unidentified.

The receptor was derived from a human donor with Susac syndrome. The source material was CD4+ T cells from PBMCs. The chain is built from TRBV29-1 and TRBJ1-1; the D is unclear. CDR3 region: CSVVLQLNTEAFF. The CDR3 DNA sequence: TGCAGCGTTGTTCTACAGTTGAACACTGAAGCTTTCTTT.